The clone carrying this TCR beta chain showed up just a few times. Its antigen is unidentified. The CDR3 contains 15 residues. Trimming stripped 6 bases from V and 1 base from J, with 10 bases between. Looked up from germline, CDR1 is MNHEY and CDR2 is SVGAGI. The source of the sample is a study of early T cells in non-severe SARS-CoV-2 infection. Study-wide background: Bulk RNA taken from unsorted whole blood was sequenced, leaving chains unpaired. Overall study results and limits: Missing private and CD4 specificities, VDJdb matching favored anti-spike CD8 responses.

Researchers attached unique molecular identifiers to individual cDNA molecules. One entry per CDR3 protein, called by TCRdb with MiXCR from the 5' RACE reads. The table includes 75,000 to 80,000 distinct CDR3 sequences, 15% detected once. Sequenced input: whole blood. This clonotype was obtained from an adult who was a healthcare worker with PCR-confirmed SARS-CoV-2 infection or an uninfected control (not recorded which). The genes are TRBV6-5 and TRBJ1-6; D is perhaps TRBD1 (5 bases). The chain's CDR3 is CASSHGTSYNSPLHF. The CDR3 coding sequence is TGTGCCAGCAGCCACGGGACTTCCTATAATTCACCCCTCCACTTT.